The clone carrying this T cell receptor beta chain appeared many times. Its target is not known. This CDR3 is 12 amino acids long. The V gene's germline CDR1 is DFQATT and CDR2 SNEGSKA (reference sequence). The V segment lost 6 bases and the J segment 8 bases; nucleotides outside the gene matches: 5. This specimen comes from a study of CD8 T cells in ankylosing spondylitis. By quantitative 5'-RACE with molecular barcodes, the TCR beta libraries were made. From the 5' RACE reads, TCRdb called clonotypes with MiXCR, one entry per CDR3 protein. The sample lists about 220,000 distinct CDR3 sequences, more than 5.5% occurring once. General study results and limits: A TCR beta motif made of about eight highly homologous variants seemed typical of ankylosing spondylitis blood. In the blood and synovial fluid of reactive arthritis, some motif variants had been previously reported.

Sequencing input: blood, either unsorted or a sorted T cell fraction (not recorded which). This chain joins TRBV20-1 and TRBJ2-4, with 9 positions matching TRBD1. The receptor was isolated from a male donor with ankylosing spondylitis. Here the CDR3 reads CSARTGEYIQYF. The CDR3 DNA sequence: TGCAGTGCACGGACAGGGGAATACATTCAGTACTTC.